Sequencing of this T cell receptor (beta chain) was carried out in a study of T-cell memory formation after mild COVID-19. Overall study results and limits: Memory from before infection featured some responding clones, which suggests cross-reactive memory joined. Clones contracting over day 15 to 85 were CD4/CD8 balanced, with later expanders leaning CD4+.

This clonotype occurred many times. Its antigen is unknown. TCR alpha and TCR beta cDNA libraries carrying sample barcodes and UMIs came from 5'RACE with constant-segment primers. A single record per CDR3 protein comes from TCRdb applying MiXCR to the 5' RACE reads. This sample yields 540,000 or so distinct CDR3 sequences, of which 20% are seen a single time; roughly an eighth belongs to the top ten. CDR3 length: 13 residues. CDR1 and CDR2 (germline): MDHEN, SYDVKM. The J segment lost 3 bases and the V segment lost 8 bases, leaving 5 bases of the junction unmatched. This receptor was obtained from an adult woman who had mild COVID-19 (a few samples of this study predate the infection). Cell type and time point are not known. Sample: PBMCs or a T cell subset sorted from them (not recorded which). The chain is built from TRBV28 and TRBJ2-7; TRBD1 matches 9 bases. The chain's CDR3 is CASGPGQGYEQYF. CDR3 nucleotide sequence: TGTGCCAGCGGACCGGGACAGGGCTACGAGCAGTACTTC. The entire variable domain, with the rest obtained from reference TRBV28 and TRBJ2-7, is as follows: DVKVTQSSRYLVKRTGEKVFLECVQDMDHENMFWYRQDPGLGLRLIYFSYDVKMKEKGDIPEGYSVSREKKERFSLILESASTNQTSMYLCASGPGQGYEQYFGPGTRLTVT.